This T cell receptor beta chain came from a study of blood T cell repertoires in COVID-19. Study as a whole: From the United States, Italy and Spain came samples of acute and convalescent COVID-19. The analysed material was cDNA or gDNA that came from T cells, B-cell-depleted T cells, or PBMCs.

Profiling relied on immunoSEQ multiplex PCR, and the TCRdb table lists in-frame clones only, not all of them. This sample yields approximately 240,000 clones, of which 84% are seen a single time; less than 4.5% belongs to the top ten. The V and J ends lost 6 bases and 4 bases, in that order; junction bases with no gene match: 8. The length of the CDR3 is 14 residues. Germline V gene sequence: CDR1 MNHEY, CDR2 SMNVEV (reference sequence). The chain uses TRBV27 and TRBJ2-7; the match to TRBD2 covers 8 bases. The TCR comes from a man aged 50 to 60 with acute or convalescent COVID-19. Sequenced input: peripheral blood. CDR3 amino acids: CASSLYGGVYEQYF. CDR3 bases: TGTGCCAGCAGCCTATACGGGGGGGTATACGAGCAGTACTTC.